The sequence of this T cell receptor beta chain was determined in a study of cytomegalovirus exposure and HLA in healthy donors (dated by TCRdb to about 2017). Study-wide context: An earlier analysis of several hundred of the donors reported 250 to 300 Gb of sequence data and 120 million or so unique TCR beta sequences from 150 million to 200 million T cells. Along with the approximately 700-subject first cohort, a separate validation cohort of more than 90 different subjects was used. Roughly five DR-DQ haplotypes were handled as single units for association and clustering because linkage in the cohort was strong. In an earlier analysis of 550 to 700 of the donors, high-throughput TCR beta sequencing was used to judge whether each TCR beta V gene segment behaved as functional or pseudogenic. To predict cytomegalovirus infection status, the study brought together high-throughput TCR immunosequencing, statistical association of individual TCRs with disease status, and machine learning. An early release covering about 600 HLA-typed donors comprised approximately 290 gigabases of sequencing data and roughly 85 million unique TCR sequences. Of the roughly 390 genotyped donors, roughly 80% fell in the genetic ancestry cluster associated with self-reported Caucasian donors. A later genetic analysis used genome-wide SNP genotypes for 398 of the 666 donors, treating that subset as a discovery cohort. Donor age, sex, ethnicity and CMV serostatus were compiled alongside the repertoire data. In a later analysis, previously published TCR beta repertoires from 550 to 700 donors were re-analyzed and high-resolution HLA genotyping was added so that TCR occurrence patterns could be studied. Both class I and class II loci were covered by HLA typing, at four-digit resolution. All discovery cohort repertoires had been generated on a single sequencing platform. The later analysis used no new phenotypic data to find candidate immune exposures, relying instead on TCR beta sequences and their occurrence across donors. Among roughly 370 genotyped donors of the cohort, an average of roughly 240,000 unique TCR beta nucleotide sequences were sequenced per donor, 15% to 20% of them non-productive. The study was designed to test whether signatures of past pathogen exposure could be identified by cataloging public T cell receptors. The T cell repertoires of under 700 subjects were profiled by immunosequencing and related to cytomegalovirus serostatus. Typing coverage varied by locus: roughly 620-640 donors for A, B, C, DRB1 and DQB1; roughly 510 for DQA1; about 600 for DPA1; under 490 for DPB1.

In total, approximately 700 healthy bone marrow donors made up the cohort. Cohort members were all nominally healthy when sampled, although unrecorded immune exposures were likely present. The donor was CMV seronegative and belonged to the group of 320 or so seronegative cohort members. Every donor gave a peripheral blood sample, and the peripheral blood mononuclear cells from that sample were used for TCR beta sequencing. Genomic DNA was extracted from the blood cell samples with the Qiagen DNeasy Blood Extraction Kit. Libraries were made using the immunoSEQ multiplex PCR assay. For the multiplex PCR, a mixture combining 60 forward primers for TCR Vbeta segments and 13 reverse primers for TCR Jbeta segments was used. The CDR3 region of rearranged TCR beta genes was amplified from genomic DNA by a multiplex PCR assay. The Illumina HiSeq System was used to sequence the amplified TCR beta libraries as 87-base-pair reads. On the study's bioinformatics: In a later analysis, roughly 80 million unique TCR beta chains were counted across the 500 to 850 repertoires, and roughly 9.9 million of these chains were shared by at least two donors. A nearest-neighbor algorithm error-corrected the raw reads and collapsed the reads into unique sequences, merging closely related sequences to remove PCR and sequencing errors. V, D and J gene segments were assigned by aligning CDR3 sequences to IMGT reference sequences. For a sequence to be retained, a match of at least six nucleotides was required to both a V gene segment and a J gene segment. Rearrangements were classified as productive when the CDR3 lacked stop codons and remained in frame with V and J, and all other rearrangements were classified as non-productive. CDR3 was defined according to IMGT convention as the region running from the second conserved V-encoded cysteine to the conserved J-encoded phenylalanine. The earlier analysis of about 610 of the donors excluded any sequence lacking an unambiguous match to a single V gene segment. An earlier analysis of fewer than 650 of the donors classified V segments as functional when productive rearrangements were above 56.7% and as segregating when the standard deviation between donors was above 5%. A statistical classification framework was built to diagnose cytomegalovirus status from the catalog of TCR beta chain sequences. V and J gene assignment, in a later analysis, came from comparing TCR nucleotide sequences with IMGT/GENE-DB human TR gene sequences. In a later analysis, CDR3 sequences and most-parsimonious VDJ recombination scenarios were assigned using the TCRdist pipeline. In a later analysis, each TCR beta chain was defined by its CDR3 amino acid sequence together with its V-gene family, and reads lacking a unique V-gene family were excluded. In a later analysis, fewer than 600 highly shared, low-generation-probability nucleotide sequences were removed to address suspected cross-contamination and a sequencing artifact. In a later analysis, a clonal expansion index for each public chain was calculated from normalized within-repertoire ranks of inferred template counts. In a later analysis, generation probabilities were computed using a VDJ recombination model fitted to out-of-frame rearrangements, and the results were checked against IGoR. A later analysis scored TCR-TCR, TCR-HLA and TCR-CMV co-occurrence with hypergeometric tests, applying a repertoire-size bias correction to TCR pairs. To estimate false discovery rates, a later analysis permuted the HLA or CMV assignments 20 times. In a later analysis, co-occurring TCRs were grouped with DBSCAN, and TCRdist sequence similarity was added when clustering was performed within HLA-allele-positive subsets. Repertoires with fewer than 30,000 or more than 120,000 public chains were left out of co-occurrence clustering, as were about 5 repertoires with anomalous nucleotide sharing. As stored in TCRdb, this immuneACCESS dataset retains in-frame rearrangements with V and J assigned. A fraction of the clones does not appear; measured against another copy, unresolved V genes explain less than half of the discrepancy, and the remainder lacks a known reason. The V and J calls and clone size come from that table; D and trimming were worked out from the DNA. The sample table records 120,000 or so clones; 60% to 80% of these occur just once. The ten top clones hold more than 3% of the sample.

About this clone: Its antigen is still unknown. The record has no base qualities; no much larger clone is one base away.

In the germline V gene (reference sequence), CDR1 corresponds to SEHNR and CDR2 to FQNEAQ. Trimming takes 1 base from V and 5 bases from J, and the germline ends sit 10 bases apart. Taken from cysteine to phenylalanine, the CDR3 has 14 residues. The kept DNA is CDR3 alone, 42 bases in frame from the first base. The investigation overall reported the following: According to a later analysis, most CMV-associated TCR beta chains appeared to be HLA-restricted, and the HLA associations seemed to be driven largely by CMV exposure. A group of highly shared sequence variants was considered likely to be a technical artifact of the sequencing pipeline. According to a later analysis, parvovirus B19, influenza, CMV and Epstein-Barr virus appeared linked to several top co-occurrence clusters. Linkage disequilibrium might explain the correlated functional status among segregating V segments, but an unknown experimental factor could not be excluded. In a later analysis, HLA-associated TCR beta chains showed more clonal expansion and lower generation probabilities than non-associated chains that were equally common. This cohort had only TCR beta chains sequenced, and the lack of alpha or paired-chain data limited which features could be detected. Across donors, most TCR sequences were observed very rarely, whereas some public TCRs were present in many individuals. When HLA alleles, especially DR and DQ, strongly co-occurred, TCR associations were difficult to assign to individual alleles. Specific HLA alleles were associated with 15,000 to 20,000 TCR beta sequences at a false discovery rate of 0.05 in a later analysis. A total of about 150 TCR beta chains were listed by the study as associated with cytomegalovirus. Because HLA typing was missing for some donors at each locus, association tests included only the typed subset. In vitro tests confirmed that a few of the cytomegalovirus-associated TCR beta chains recognize cytomegalovirus antigens. A further reported finding was that TCR beta sequences accurately predicted the HLA-A and HLA-B alleles for most subjects in the first cohort. In an earlier analysis of some 640 of the donors, most TCR beta V segments were observed in productive rearrangements about 87% or about 30% of the time, broadly matching IMGT annotations. The 87-base-pair reads could not distinguish some IMGT-functional V segments, including TRBV6-2 and TRBV6-3, so those segments were excluded. Compared with the 666-donor mean, donors in an Asian-associated ancestry cluster had fewer N-insertions in productive TCRs, according to a later genetic analysis. Roughly uniform sequencing depth across donors was assumed in presence/absence analyses, although this assumption may not hold. V-gene and J-gene trimming of TCR beta chains was associated with a missense DCLRE1C variant in a later genetic analysis, and the association was replicated in an independent cohort. The classifier was reported to diagnose cytomegalovirus status with high specificity and sensitivity in both the original cohort and the validation cohort. A later analysis found that TCR association rates varied across HLA loci, with DRB1 alleles showing the most associated TCRs and HLA-C alleles the fewest. Around 16 rarely observed V segments, including chromosome 9 orphons, were excluded from the earlier analysis of approximately 500 of the donors because counts were too low. The authors suggested that the approach could potentially be generalized to other disease states and immunological phenotypes. CMV serostatus was the only immune exposure information available for the cohort.

The clonotype comes from a man aged 25 to 45 in good health and CMV-seronegative. Sequencing input: PBMCs. In this chain, TRBV7-9 is recombined with TRBJ2-3; the D gene is possibly TRBD1, with 5 bases matching. The CDR3: CASSLEQVRDTQYF. The DNA sequence is given as TGTGCCAGCAGCTTAGAACAGGTTCGAGATACGCAGTATTTT.